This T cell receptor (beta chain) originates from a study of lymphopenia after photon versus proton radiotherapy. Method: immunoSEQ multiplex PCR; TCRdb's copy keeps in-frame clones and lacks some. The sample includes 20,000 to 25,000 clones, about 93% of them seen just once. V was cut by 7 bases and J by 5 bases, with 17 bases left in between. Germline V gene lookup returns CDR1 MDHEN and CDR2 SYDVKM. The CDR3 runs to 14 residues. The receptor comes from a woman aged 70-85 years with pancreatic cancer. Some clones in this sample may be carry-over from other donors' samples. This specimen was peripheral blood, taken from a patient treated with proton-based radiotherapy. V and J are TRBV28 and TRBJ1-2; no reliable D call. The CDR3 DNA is TGTGCCAGCAAGGTTGGTCTGGTCGGGTATGGCTACACCTTC. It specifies CASKVGLVGYGYTF.